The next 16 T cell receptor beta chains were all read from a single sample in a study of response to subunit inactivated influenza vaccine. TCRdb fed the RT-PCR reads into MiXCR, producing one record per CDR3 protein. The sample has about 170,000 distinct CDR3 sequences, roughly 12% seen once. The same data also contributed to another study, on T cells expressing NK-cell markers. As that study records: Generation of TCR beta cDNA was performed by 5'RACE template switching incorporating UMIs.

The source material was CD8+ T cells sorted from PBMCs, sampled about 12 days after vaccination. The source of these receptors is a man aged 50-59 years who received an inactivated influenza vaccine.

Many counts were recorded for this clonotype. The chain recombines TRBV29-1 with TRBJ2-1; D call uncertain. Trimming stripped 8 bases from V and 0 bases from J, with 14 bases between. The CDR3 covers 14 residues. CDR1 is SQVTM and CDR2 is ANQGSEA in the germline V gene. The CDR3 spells CSTLVGSSYNEQFF. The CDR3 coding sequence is TGCAGCACTCTCGTTGGTAGCTCCTACAATGAGCAGTTCTTC.

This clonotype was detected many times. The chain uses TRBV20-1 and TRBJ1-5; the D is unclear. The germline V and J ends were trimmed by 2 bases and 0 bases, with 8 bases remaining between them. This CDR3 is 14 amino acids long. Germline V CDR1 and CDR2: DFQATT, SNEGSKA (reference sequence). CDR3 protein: CSARPGFSNQPQHF. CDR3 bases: TGCAGTGCTAGACCGGGATTTAGCAATCAGCCCCAGCATTTT.

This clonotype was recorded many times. CDR3 in DNA: TGCAGCGCTTGGGGAGGTAGCGGGACCAAAGAGACCCAGTACTTC. Its protein is CSAWGGSGTKETQYF. J is TRBJ2-5 and V is TRBV29-1, with TRBD2 matching over 8 bases. The CDR3 is made up of 15 amino acids. Germline V gene sequence: CDR1 SQVTM, CDR2 ANQGSEA. Germline trimming cut 7 bases from V and 3 bases from J; bases unmatched to any gene: 13.

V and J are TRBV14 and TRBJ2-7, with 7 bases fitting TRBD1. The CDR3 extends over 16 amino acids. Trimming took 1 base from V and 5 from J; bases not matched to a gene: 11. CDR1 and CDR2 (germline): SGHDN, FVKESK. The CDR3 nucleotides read TGTGCCAGCAGCCAAGTTTGGGACAGCTTCCCCAACGAGCAGTACTTC. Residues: CASSQVWDSFPNEQYF.

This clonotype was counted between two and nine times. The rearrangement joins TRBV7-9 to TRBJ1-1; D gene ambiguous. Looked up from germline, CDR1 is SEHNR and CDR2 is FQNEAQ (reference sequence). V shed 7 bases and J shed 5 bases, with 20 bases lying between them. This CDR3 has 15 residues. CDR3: CASTILEGTVTEAFF. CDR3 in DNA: TGTGCCAGCACCATCCTCGAGGGAACAGTTACTGAAGCTTTCTTT.

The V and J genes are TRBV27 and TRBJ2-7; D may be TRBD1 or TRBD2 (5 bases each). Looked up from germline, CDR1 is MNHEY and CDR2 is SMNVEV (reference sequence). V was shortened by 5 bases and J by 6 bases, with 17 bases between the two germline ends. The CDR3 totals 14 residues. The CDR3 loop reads CASSPPGPFGEQYF. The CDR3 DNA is TGTGCCAGCAGTCCACCGGGACCCTTCGGCGAGCAGTACTTC.

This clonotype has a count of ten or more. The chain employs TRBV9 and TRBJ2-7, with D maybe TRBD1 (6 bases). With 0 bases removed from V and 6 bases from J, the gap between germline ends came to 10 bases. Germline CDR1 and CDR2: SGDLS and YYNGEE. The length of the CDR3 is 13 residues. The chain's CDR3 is CASSVDFRGEQYF. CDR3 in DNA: TGTGCCAGCAGCGTAGATTTCAGGGGCGAGCAGTACTTC.

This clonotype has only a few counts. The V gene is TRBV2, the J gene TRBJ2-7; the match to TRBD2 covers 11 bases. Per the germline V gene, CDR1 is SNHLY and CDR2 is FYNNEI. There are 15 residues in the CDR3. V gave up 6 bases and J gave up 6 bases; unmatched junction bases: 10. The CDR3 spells CASRAILAGVSEQYF. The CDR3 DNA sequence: TGTGCCAGCAGAGCCATACTAGCGGGAGTCTCCGAGCAGTACTTC.

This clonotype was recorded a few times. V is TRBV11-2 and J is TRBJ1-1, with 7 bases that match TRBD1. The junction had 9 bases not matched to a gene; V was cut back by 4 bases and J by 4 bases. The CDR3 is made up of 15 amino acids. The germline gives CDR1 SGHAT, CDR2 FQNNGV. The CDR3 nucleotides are TGTGCCAGCAGCTCCTTGACAGGGAAGGTCACTGAAGCTTTCTTT. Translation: CASSSLTGKVTEAFF.

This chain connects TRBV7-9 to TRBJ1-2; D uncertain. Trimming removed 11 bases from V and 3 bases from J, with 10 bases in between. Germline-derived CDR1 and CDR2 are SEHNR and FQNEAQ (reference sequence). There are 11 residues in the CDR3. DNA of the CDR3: TGTGCCGCATCGGGGTACTATGGCTACACCTTC. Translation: CAASGYYGYTF.

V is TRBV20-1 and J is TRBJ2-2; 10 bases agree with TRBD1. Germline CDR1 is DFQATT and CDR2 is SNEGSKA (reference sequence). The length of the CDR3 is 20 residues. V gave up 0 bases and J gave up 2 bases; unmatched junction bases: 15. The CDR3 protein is CSARDPVSYDRGLNTGELFF. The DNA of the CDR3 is TGCAGTGCTAGAGATCCGGTATCTTATGACAGGGGGCTTAACACCGGGGAGCTGTTTTTT.

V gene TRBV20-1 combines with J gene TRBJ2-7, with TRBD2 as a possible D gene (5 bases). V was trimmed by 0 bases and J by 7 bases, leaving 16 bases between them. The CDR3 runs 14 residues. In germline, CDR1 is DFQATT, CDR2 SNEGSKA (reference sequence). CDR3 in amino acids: CSARDSAGLEEQYF. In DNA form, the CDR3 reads TGCAGTGCTAGAGATAGCGCAGGTTTGGAGGAGCAGTACTTC.

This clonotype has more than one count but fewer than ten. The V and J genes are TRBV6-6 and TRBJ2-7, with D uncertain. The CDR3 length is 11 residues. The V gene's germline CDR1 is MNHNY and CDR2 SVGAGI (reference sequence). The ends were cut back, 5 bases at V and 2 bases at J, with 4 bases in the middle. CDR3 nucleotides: TGTGCCAGCAGTCCCGCCTACGAGCAGTACTTC. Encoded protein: CASSPAYEQYF.

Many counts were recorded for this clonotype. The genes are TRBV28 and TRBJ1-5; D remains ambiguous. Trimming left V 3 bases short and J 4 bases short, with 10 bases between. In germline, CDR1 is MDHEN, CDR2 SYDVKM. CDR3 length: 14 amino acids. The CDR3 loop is CASSFPQVNQPQHF. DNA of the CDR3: TGTGCCAGCAGTTTTCCCCAGGTTAATCAGCCCCAGCATTTT. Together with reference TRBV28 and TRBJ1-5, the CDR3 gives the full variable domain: DVKVTQSSRYLVKRTGEKVFLECVQDMDHENMFWYRQDPGLGLRLIYFSYDVKMKEKGDIPEGYSVSREKKERFSLILESASTNQTSMYLCASSFPQVNQPQHFGDGTRLSIL.

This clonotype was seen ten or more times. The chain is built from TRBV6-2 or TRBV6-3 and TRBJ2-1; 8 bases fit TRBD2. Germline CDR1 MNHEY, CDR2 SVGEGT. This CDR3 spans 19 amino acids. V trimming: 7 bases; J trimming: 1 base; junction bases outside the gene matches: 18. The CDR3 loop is CASTPPGSGGRKSYNEQFF. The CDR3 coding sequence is TGTGCCAGCACTCCCCCGGGGAGCGGGGGCCGTAAATCCTACAATGAGCAGTTCTTC.

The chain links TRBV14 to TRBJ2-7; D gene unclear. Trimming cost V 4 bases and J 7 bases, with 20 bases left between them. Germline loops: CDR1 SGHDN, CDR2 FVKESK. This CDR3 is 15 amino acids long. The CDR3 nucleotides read TGTGCCAGCAGCCGGGTTTCCGGTCCCTTTCTTGAGCAGTACTTC. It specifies CASSRVSGPFLEQYF.